The 4 T cell receptor beta chains below all came from one sample that was sequenced in a study of blood T cells in healthy people across ages. A second PCR, run for roughly 7 to 11 cycles, used a sample-barcoded 5' primer plus a J-beta primer mix. TCRdb re-analysed the 5' RACE reads in MiXCR, keeping a single row per CDR3 protein. Of hundreds of thousands of distinct CDR3 sequences in the sample, 52% were seen once. The specimen was blood. The receptors stem from a woman older than 75 in good health.

The table lists this clonotype with many counts. The chain recombines TRBV20-1 with TRBJ1-2; D remains ambiguous. CDR1 is DFQATT and CDR2 is SNEGSKA in the germline V gene (reference sequence). The CDR3 is 11 amino acids. In DNA form, the CDR3 reads TGCAGCGCACCCCAGTACGGTGGCTACACCTTC. Translated: CSAPQYGGYTF.

This clonotype was seen many times. This chain links TRBV20-1 with TRBJ2-7, with D maybe TRBD1 (5 bases). The CDR3 contains 11 residues. Germline V gene lookup returns CDR1 DFQATT and CDR2 SNEGSKA (reference sequence). Trimming removed 3 bases at V and 4 bases at J, with 7 bases between. The chain's CDR3 is CSASRGYEQYF. Here the CDR3 DNA reads TGCAGTGCTAGTAGGGGATACGAGCAGTACTTC.

A remark on this clonotype: One base away lies a much larger clone, so this may be a sequencing read error. The chain links TRBV3-1 to TRBJ2-1; TRBD2 matches 9 bases. The trim removed 1 base at V and 8 bases at J, leaving 6 bases unmatched. Germline V gene sequence: CDR1 LGHDT, CDR2 YNNKEL (reference sequence). The CDR3 length is 15 residues. CDR3 loop: CASSQVSGGYDEQFF. The CDR3 nucleotides are TGTGCCAGCAGCCAAGTTAGCGGGGGTTACGATGAGCAGTTCTTC.

About this clonotype: A much larger clone sits a single nucleotide away, making a read error possible. This chain joins TRBV5-1 and TRBJ2-7; TRBD2 matches at 13 bases. The CDR3 runs 17 residues. Per germline, CDR1 SGHRS and CDR2 YFSETQ. CDR3 protein: CAGSCNTSGGVSYEQYF. CDR3 DNA: TGCGCCGGCAGCTGCAATACTAGCGGGGGGGTCTCCTACGAGCAGTACTTC.